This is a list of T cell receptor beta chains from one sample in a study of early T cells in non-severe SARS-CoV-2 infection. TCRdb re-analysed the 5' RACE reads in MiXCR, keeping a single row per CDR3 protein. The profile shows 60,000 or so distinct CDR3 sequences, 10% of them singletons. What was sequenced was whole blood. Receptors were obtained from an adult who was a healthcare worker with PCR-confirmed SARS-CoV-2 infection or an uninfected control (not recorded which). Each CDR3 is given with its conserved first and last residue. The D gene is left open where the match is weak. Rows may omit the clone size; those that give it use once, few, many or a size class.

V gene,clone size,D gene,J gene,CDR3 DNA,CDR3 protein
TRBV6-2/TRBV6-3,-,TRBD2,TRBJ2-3,TGTGCCAGCAGTGGACTAGCGGGAGGATCAGATACGCAGTATTTT,CASSGLAGGSDTQYF
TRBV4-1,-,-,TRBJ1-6,TGCGCCAGCAGCCAGGGACTACTTGAGGGATCACCCCTCCACTTT,CASSQGLLEGSPLHF
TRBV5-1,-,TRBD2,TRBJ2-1,TGCGCCAGCAGGGCGGGACTAGCGGGGTCGGATGAGCAGTTCTTC,CASRAGLAGSDEQFF
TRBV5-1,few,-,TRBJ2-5,TGCGCCAGCAGCTTGATGGGATTCCAAGAGACCCAGTACTTC,CASSLMGFQETQYF
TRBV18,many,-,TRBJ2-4,TGTGCCAGCTCACCACGGGGGGCTGGTTACATTCAGTACTTC,CASSPRGAGYIQYF
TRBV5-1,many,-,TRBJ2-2,TGCGCCAGCAGCTTGGGGCTAGAGGCCGGGGAGCTGTTTTTT,CASSLGLEAGELFF
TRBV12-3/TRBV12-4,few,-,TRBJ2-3,TGTGCCAGCAGTTTAGCCCGGTCAGGCCCCCTAACAGATACGCAGTATTTT,CASSLARSGPLTDTQYF
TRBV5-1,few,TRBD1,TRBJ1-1,TGCGCCAGCAGCCCATCAGGGGGTACTGAAGCTTTCTTT,CASSPSGGTEAFF
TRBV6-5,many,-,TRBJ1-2,TGTGCCAGCAGGACAGTCTATGGCTACACCTTC,CASRTVYGYTF
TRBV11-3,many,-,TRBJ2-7,TGTGCCAGCAGCTTTGGATTACAGGGCTACGAGCAGTACTTC,CASSFGLQGYEQYF
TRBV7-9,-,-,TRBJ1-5,TGTGCCAGCAGCGGGACCGAATGGAATCAGCCCCAGCATTTT,CASSGTEWNQPQHF
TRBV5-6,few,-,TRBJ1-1,TGTGCCAGCAGCTTGGAACAGGCGGTCCCTGAAGCTTTCTTT,CASSLEQAVPEAFF
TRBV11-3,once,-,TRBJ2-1,TGTGCCTGCAGCTTTATAGGGTTGGAGCAGTTCTTC,CACSFIGLEQFF
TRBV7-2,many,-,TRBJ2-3,TGTGCCAGCAGCTTAGCCTCGGGCAGGGTAACAGATACGCAGTATTTT,CASSLASGRVTDTQYF
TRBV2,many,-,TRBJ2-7,TGTGCCAGCAGTAAGCGTTCGGGGAGCACCGAGCGGGAGCAGTACTTC,CASSKRSGSTEREQYF
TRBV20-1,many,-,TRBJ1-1,TGCAGTGCACAAGGGACTGAAGCTTTCTTT,CSAQGTEAFF
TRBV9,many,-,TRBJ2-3,TGTGCCAGCAGCGTAGACATGAGCGATACGCAGTATTTT,CASSVDMSDTQYF
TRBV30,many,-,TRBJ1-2,TGTGCCTGGAGTGTATTCCGGGGGGCGGATGGCTACACCTTC,CAWSVFRGADGYTF
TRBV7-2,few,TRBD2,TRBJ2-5,TGTGCCAGCAGCTTCTTAGCGGGAGAGGTCCAAGAGACCCAGTACTTC,CASSFLAGEVQETQYF
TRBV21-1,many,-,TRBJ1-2,TGTGCCAGCAGCAAAGCATGCGCAGGGATATCCTGGCGGTACACCTTC,CASSKACAGISWRYTF
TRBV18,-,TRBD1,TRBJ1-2,TGTGCCAGCTCACCCGGGACAGGGCGCGGCTACACCTTC,CASSPGTGRGYTF
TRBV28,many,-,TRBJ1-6,TGTGCCAGCAGTTTACAGAGCTCCTATAATTCACCCCTCCACTTT,CASSLQSSYNSPLHF
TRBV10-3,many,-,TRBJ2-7,TGTGCCATCAGTGAGTCCGGACAGTCCATGTCCGAGCAGTACTTC,CAISESGQSMSEQYF
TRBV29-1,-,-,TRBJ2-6,TGCAGCGTTTCGAGGTCTGGGGCCAACGTCCTGACTTTC,CSVSRSGANVLTF
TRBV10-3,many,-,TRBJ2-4,TGTGCCATCAGTGAAGGACAACAAAACATTCAGTACTTC,CAISEGQQNIQYF
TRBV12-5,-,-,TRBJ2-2,TGTGCTAGTGGTTTGTGGGGAAACACCGGGGAGCTGTTTTTT,CASGLWGNTGELFF
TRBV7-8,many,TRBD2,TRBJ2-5,TGTGCCAGCAGCTTAGGGACTAGCGGAGAGACCCAGTACTTC,CASSLGTSGETQYF
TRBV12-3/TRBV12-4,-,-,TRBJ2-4,TGTGCCAGCAGCCCTTTAAACATTCAGTACTTC,CASSPLNIQYF
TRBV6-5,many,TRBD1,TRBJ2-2,TGTGCCAGCAGACGACAGGGGAACACCGGGGAGCTGTTTTTT,CASRRQGNTGELFF
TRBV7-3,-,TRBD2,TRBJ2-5,TGTGCCAGCAGACACACACGTAGACGCGGGAGCCAAGAGACCCAGTACTTC,CASRHTRRRGSQETQYF
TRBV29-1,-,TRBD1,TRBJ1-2,TGCAGCGCCGGGGACAGGGGACCCTTCTATGGCTACACCTTC,CSAGDRGPFYGYTF
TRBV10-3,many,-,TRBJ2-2,TGTGCCACCCAGGGGGGACTTCTTAACACCGGGGAGCTGTTTTTT,CATQGGLLNTGELFF
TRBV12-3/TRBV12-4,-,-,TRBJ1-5,TGTGCCAGCAGACCATCCGGAGGGGATCAGCCCCAGCATTTT,CASRPSGGDQPQHF
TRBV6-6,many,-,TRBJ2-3,TGTGCCAGCACCTCTAGCAGCCGGACGCAGTATTTT,CASTSSSRTQYF
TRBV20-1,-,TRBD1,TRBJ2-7,TGCAGTGCTAGAGGCGACAGGGGAATAAAGGAGCAGTACTTC,CSARGDRGIKEQYF
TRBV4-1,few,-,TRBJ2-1,TGCGCCAGCAGCCAAGAGTGGGCCGGCGGTGAGCAGTTCTTC,CASSQEWAGGEQFF
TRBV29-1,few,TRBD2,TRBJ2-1,TGCAGCGTTGAAATTAGAGCGGGAGTAGATTACAATGAGCAGTTCTTC,CSVEIRAGVDYNEQFF
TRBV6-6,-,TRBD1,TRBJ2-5,TGTGCCAGCAGTTGGACAGGGTCCGGCGGGACCCAGTACTTC,CASSWTGSGGTQYF
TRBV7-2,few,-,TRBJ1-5,TGTGCCAGCAGCTTAGCGTTGAGAGGACAGCCCCAGCATTTT,CASSLALRGQPQHF
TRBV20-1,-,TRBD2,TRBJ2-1,TGCAGTGTAACTGGACTAGCGGTGAATGAGCAGTTCTTC,CSVTGLAVNEQFF
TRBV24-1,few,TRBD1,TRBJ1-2,TGTGCCACCGGATCCGGACAGGACTATGGCTACACCTTC,CATGSGQDYGYTF
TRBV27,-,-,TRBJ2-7,TGTGCCAGCGGGGGGACACCCTTCTACGAGCAGTACTTC,CASGGTPFYEQYF
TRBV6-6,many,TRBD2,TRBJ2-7,TGTGCCAGCAATAGGGAGGGATCCTACGAGCAGTACTTC,CASNREGSYEQYF
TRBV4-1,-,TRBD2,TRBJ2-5,TGCGCCAGCAGCAAAGCGGGAGGAAGAGAGACCCAGTACTTC,CASSKAGGRETQYF
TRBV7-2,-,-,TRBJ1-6,TGTGCCAGCAGCGTCAATAATTCACCCCTCCACTTT,CASSVNNSPLHF
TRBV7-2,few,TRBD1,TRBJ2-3,TGTGCCAGCAGCTTAGGGGACAGTACGCAGTATTTT,CASSLGDSTQYF
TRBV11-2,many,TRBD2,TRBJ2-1,TGTGCCAGCAGCTTAGGAGCGGGAATGGGTAATGAGCAGTTCTTC,CASSLGAGMGNEQFF
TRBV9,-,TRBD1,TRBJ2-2,TGTGCCAGCAGCGTAGGGACAGGGATCGGGGAGCTGTTTTTT,CASSVGTGIGELFF
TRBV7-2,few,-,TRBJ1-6,TGTGCCAGCAGCTTAAACCGGAGCAATTCACCCCTCCACTTT,CASSLNRSNSPLHF
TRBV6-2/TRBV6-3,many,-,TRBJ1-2,TGTGCCAGCAGTAGAAATAATGGCTACACCTTC,CASSRNNGYTF
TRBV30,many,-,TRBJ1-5,TGTGCCTGGAGGGCAGCTGGCTACTCGGATCCAAATCAGCCCCAGCATTTT,CAWRAAGYSDPNQPQHF
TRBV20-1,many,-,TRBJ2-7,TGCAGTGCTGCCGGAACCTACGAGCAGTACTTC,CSAAGTYEQYF
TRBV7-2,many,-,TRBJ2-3,TGTGCCAGCAGCCCCGAATTTGGAGGCCGTAATACGCAGTATTTT,CASSPEFGGRNTQYF
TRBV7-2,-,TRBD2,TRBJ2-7,TGTGCCAGCAGCTTAGAACTAGCGGGATCGGGCGAGCAGTACTTC,CASSLELAGSGEQYF
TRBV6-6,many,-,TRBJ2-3,TGTGCCAGCAGTTATTCTCTCCCGGACAGAAGCACAGATACGCAGTATTTT,CASSYSLPDRSTDTQYF
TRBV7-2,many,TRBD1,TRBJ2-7,TGTGCCAGCAGCCCAGGGACAGGGGTAATTTACGAGCAGTACTTC,CASSPGTGVIYEQYF
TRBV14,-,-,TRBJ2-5,TGTGCCAGCAGCCAAGAAGGCTCTCGGGGCCGGGAGACCCAGTACTTC,CASSQEGSRGRETQYF
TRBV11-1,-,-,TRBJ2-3,TGTGCCAGCAGCTCGCGGGAAAGCACAGATACGCAGTATTTT,CASSSRESTDTQYF
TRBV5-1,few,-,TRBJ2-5,TGCGCCAGCAGCCGTGGACAGCCACAAGAGACCCAGTACTTC,CASSRGQPQETQYF
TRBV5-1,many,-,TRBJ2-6,TGCGCCAGCAACAGGGACTCTGGGGCCAACGTCCTGACTTTC,CASNRDSGANVLTF